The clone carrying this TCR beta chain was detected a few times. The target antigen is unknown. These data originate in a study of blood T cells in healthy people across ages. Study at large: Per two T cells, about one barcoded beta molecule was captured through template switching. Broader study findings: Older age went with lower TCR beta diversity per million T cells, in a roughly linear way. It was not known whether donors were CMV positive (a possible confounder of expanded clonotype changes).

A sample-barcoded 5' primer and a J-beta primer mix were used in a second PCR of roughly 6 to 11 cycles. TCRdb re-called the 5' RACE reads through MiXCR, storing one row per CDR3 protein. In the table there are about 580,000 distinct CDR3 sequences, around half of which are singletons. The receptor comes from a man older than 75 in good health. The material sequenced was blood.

The CDR3 DNA is TGCGCCAGCAGCCAAGATCAGGGAATAAACTATGGCTACACCTTC. It encodes CASSQDQGINYGYTF. The chain combines TRBV4-3 with TRBJ1-2, with a weak D call TRBD1 (5 bases). V was cut by 0 bases and J by 2 bases, with 10 bases left in between. CDR1 is LGHNA and CDR2 is YSLEER in the germline V gene. The CDR3 has 15 residues.